This TCR beta chain emerged from a study of T cell changes during pregnancy in multiple sclerosis. J lost 0 bases, V lost 1 base, and 3 bases had no gene match. Germline lookup yields CDR1 SEHNR and CDR2 FQNEAQ (reference sequence). There are 16 residues in the CDR3. Clones were read by immunoSEQ multiplex PCR, and TCRdb kept only the in-frame ones, dropping some. The data contain around 56,000 clones, less than 90% of them singletons. This clone was observed once. The sequence came from a female donor with multiple sclerosis, enrolled in a pregnancy study. This sequence joins TRBV7-9 and TRBJ1-3; the match to TRBD1 covers 7 bases. Source: CD4+ T cells from peripheral blood mononuclear cells, taken in the third trimester of pregnancy. The chain's CDR3 is CASSLGQGSSGNTIYF. Written as DNA, the CDR3 is TGTGCCAGCAGCTTAGGACAGGGCTCCTCTGGAAACACCATATATTTT.